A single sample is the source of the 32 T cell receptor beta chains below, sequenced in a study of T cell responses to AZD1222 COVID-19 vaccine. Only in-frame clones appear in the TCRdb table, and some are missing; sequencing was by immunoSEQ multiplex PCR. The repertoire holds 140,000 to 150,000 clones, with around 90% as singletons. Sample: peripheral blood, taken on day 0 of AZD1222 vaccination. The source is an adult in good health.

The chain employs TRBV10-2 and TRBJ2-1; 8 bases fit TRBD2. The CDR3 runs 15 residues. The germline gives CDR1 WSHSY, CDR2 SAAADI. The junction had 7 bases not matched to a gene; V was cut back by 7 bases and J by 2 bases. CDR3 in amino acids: CASITSGNPYNEQFF. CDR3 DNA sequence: TGCGCCAGCATCACTAGCGGCAACCCCTACAATGAGCAGTTCTTC.

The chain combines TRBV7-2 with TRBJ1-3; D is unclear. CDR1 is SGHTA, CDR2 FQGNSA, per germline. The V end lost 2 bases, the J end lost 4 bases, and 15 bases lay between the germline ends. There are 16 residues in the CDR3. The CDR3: CASSLNLLFFGNTIYF. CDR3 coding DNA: TGTGCCAGCAGCTTAAACCTCCTTTTCTTCGGAAACACCATATATTTT.

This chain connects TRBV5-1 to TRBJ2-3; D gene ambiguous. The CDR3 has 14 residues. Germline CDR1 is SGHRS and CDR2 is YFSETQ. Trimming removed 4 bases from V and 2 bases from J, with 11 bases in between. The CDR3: CASSHGSLTDTQYF. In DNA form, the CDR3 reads TGCGCCAGCAGCCATGGCTCTCTCACAGATACGCAGTATTTT. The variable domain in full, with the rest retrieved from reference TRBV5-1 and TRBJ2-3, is KAGVTQTPRYLIKTRGQQVTLSCSPISGHRSVSWYQQTPGQGLQFLFEYFSETQRNKGNFPGRFSGRQFSNSRSEMNVSTLELGDSALYLCASSHGSLTDTQYFGPGTRLTVL.

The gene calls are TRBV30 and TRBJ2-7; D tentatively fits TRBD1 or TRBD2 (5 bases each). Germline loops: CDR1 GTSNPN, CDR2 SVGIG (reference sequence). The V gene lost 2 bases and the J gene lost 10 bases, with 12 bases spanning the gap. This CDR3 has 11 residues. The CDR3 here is CAWSRGVEQYF. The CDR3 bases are TGTGCCTGGAGTAGGGGAGTGGAACAGTACTTC. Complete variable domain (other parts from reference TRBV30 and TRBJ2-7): SQTIHQWPATLVQPVGSPLSLECTVEGTSNPNLYWYRQAAGRGLQLLFYSVGIGQISSEVPQNLSASRPQDRQFILSSKKLLLSDSGFYLCAWSRGVEQYFGPGTRLTVT.

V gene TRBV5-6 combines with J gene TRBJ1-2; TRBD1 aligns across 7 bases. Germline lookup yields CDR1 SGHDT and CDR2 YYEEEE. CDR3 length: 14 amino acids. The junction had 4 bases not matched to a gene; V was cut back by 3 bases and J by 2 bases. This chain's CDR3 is CASSWDSINYGYTF. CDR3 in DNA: TGTGCCAGCAGCTGGGACAGTATCAACTATGGCTACACCTTC.

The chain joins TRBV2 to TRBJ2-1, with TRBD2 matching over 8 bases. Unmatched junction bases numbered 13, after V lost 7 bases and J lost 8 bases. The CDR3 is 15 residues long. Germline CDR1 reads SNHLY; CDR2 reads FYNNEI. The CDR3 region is CASTLSGSWADEQFF. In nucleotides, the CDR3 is TGTGCCAGCACCCTAAGCGGGAGCTGGGCAGATGAGCAGTTCTTC. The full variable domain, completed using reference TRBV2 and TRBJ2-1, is EPEVTQTPSHQVTQMGQEVILRCVPISNHLYFYWYRQILGQKVEFLVSFYNNEISEKSEIFDDQFSVERPDGSNFTLKIRSTKLEDSAMYFCASTLSGSWADEQFFGPGTRLTVL.

Here the CDR3 DNA reads TGTGCCAGCAGCTTAGTCGGGAGGAGCAACAATGAGCAGTTCTTC. Encoded protein: CASSLVGRSNNEQFF. The gene calls are TRBV7-6 and TRBJ2-1; 7 bases align to TRBD2. After removal of 1 base from V and 5 bases from J, the junction contained 5 bases not matched to a gene. The CDR3 extends over 15 amino acids. The V gene's germline CDR1 is SGHVS and CDR2 FNYEAQ.

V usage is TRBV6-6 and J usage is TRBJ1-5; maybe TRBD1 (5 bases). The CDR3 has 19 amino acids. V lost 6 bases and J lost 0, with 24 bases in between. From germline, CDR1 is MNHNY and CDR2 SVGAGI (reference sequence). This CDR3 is CASSYLPGAREYSNQPQHF. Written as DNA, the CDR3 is TGTGCCAGCAGCTATCTCCCGGGCGCCAGGGAATATAGCAATCAGCCCCAGCATTTT.

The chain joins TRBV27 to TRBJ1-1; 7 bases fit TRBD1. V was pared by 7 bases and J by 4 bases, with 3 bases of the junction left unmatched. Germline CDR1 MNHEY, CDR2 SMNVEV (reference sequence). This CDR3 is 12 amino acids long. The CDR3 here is CASISGGTEAFF. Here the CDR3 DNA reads TGTGCCAGCATTTCAGGGGGCACTGAAGCTTTCTTT.

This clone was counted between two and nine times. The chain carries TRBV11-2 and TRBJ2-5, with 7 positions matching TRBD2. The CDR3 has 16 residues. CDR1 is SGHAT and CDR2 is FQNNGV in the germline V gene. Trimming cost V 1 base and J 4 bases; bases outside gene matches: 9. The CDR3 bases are TGTGCCAGCAGCTTAGTTGCGCAGGGAGGGCGAGAGACCCAGTACTTC. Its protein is CASSLVAQGGRETQYF.

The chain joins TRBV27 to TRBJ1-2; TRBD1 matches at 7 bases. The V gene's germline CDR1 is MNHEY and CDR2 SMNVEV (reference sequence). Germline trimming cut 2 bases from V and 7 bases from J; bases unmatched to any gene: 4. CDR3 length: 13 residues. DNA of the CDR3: TGTGCCAGCAGTTTAAACGCAGGGGGTGGCTACACCTTC. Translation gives CASSLNAGGGYTF.

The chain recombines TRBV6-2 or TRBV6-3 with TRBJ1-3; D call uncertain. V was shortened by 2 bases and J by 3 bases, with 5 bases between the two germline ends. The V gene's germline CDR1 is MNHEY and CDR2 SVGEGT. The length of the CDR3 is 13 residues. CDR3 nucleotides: TGTGCCAGCAGTTACGACCTTGGAAACACCATATATTTT. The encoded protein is CASSYDLGNTIYF.

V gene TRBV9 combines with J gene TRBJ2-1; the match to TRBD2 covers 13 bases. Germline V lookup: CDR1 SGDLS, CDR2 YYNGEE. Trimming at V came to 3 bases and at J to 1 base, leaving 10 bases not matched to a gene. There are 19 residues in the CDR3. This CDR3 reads CASSGDGLAGARSYNEQFF. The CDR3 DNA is TGTGCCAGCAGCGGCGATGGACTAGCGGGAGCAAGGTCCTACAATGAGCAGTTCTTC.

CDR3 nucleotides: TGCGCCAGCAAGGGACAGTCCACCGGGGAGCTGTTTTTT. The encoded protein is CASKGQSTGELFF. The chain is built from TRBV10-2 and TRBJ2-2, with TRBD1 identical over 7 bases. Germline-derived CDR1 and CDR2 are WSHSY and SAAADI. This CDR3 comprises 13 residues. V lost 7 bases to trimming and J lost 4 bases; unmatched junction nucleotides: 3.

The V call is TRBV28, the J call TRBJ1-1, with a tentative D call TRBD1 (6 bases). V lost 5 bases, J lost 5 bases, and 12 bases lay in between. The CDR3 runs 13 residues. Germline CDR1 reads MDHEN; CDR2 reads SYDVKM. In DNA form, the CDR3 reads TGTGCCAGCAGTACACAGGGTTTGACTGAAGCTTTCTTT. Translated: CASSTQGLTEAFF.

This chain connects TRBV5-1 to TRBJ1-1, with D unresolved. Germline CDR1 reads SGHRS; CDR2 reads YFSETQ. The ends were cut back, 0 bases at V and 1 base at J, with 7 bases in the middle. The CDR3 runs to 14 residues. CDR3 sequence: CASSLATANTEAFF. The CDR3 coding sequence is TGCGCCAGCAGCTTGGCCACAGCGAACACTGAAGCTTTCTTT.

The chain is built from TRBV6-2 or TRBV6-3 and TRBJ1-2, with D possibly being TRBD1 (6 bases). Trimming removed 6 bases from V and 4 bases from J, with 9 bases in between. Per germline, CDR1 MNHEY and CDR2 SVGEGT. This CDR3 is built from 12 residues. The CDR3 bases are TGTGCCAGCAGCCGGGGGCCCTATGGCTACACCTTC. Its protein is CASSRGPYGYTF.

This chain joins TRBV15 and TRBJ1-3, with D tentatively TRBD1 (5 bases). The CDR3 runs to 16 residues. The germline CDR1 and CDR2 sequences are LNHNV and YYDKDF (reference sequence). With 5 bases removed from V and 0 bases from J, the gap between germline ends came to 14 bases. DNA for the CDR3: TGTGCCACCAGCGACCCCCAGGGAGACTCTGGAAACACCATATATTTT. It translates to CATSDPQGDSGNTIYF.

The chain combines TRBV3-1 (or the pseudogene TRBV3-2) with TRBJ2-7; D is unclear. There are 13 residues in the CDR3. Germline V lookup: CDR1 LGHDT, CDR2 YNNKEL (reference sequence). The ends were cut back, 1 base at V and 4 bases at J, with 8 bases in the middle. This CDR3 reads CASSQGGVYEQYF. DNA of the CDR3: TGTGCCAGCAGCCAAGGTGGCGTATACGAGCAGTACTTC.

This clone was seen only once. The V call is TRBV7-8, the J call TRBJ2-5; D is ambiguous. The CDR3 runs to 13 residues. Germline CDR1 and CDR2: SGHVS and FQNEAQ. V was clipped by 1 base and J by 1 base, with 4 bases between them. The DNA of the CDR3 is TGTGCCAGCAGCTTAGGACTCCAAGAGACCCAGTACTTC. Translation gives CASSLGLQETQYF.

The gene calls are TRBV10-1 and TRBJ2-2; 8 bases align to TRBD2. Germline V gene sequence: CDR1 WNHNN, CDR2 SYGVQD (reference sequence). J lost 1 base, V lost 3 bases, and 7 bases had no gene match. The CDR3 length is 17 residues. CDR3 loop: CASSDARAGGNTGELFF. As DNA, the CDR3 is TGCGCCAGCAGTGATGCCAGGGCGGGAGGGAACACCGGGGAGCTGTTTTTT.

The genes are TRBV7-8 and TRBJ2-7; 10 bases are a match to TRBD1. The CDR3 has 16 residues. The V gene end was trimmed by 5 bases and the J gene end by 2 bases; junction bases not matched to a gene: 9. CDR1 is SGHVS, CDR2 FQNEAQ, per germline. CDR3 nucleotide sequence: TGTGCCAGCAGCACCCTTCCGGGACAGGGGACCTACGAGCAGTACTTC. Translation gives CASSTLPGQGTYEQYF. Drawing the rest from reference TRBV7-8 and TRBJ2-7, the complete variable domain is GAGVSQSPRYKVAKRGQDVALRCDPISGHVSLFWYQQALGQGPEFLTYFQNEAQLDKSGLPSDRFFAERPEGSVSTLKIQRTQQEDSAVYLCASSTLPGQGTYEQYFGPGTRLTVT.

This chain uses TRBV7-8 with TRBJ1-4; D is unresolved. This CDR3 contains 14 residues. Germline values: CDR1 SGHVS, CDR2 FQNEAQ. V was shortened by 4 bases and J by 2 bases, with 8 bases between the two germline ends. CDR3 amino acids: CASSSRETNEKLFF. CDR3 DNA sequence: TGTGCCAGCAGCTCAAGGGAGACTAATGAAAAACTGTTTTTT.

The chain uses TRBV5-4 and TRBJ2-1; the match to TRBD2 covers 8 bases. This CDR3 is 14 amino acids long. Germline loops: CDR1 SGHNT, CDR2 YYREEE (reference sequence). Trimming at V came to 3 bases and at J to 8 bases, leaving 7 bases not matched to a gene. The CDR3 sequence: CASSSEREYDEQFF. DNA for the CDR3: TGTGCCAGCAGCTCCGAGCGGGAGTACGATGAGCAGTTCTTC. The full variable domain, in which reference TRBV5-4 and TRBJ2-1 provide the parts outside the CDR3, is ETGVTQSPTHLIKTRGQQVTLRCSSQSGHNTVSWYQQALGQGPQFIFQYYREEENGRGNFPPRFSGLQFPNYSSELNVNALELDDSALYLCASSSEREYDEQFFGPGTRLTVL.

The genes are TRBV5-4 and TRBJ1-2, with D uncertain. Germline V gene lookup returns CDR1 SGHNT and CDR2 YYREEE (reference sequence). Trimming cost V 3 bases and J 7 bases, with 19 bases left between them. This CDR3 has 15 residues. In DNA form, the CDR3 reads TGTGCCAGCAGCTCGGTACTCCGGCTGCTGGGTGGCTACACCTTC. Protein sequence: CASSSVLRLLGGYTF.

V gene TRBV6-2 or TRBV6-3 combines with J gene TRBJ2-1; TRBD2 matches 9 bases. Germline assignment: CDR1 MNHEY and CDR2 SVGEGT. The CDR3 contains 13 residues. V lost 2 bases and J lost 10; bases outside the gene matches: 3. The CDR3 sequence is CASSYLLAGEQFF. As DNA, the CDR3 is TGTGCCAGCAGTTACCTTCTAGCGGGAGAGCAGTTCTTC.

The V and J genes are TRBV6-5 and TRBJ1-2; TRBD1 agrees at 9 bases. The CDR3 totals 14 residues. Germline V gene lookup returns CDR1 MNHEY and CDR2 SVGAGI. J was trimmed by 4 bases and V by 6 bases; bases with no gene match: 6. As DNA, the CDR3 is TGTGCCAGCAGCGATCCGGACAGGGGCTATGGCTACACCTTC. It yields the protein CASSDPDRGYGYTF.

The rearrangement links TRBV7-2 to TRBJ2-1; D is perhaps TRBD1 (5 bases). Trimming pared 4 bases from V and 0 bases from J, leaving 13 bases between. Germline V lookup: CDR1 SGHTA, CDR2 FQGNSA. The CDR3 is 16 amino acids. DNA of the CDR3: TGTGCCAGCAGCTCTCCAGGGTACGGCTCCTACAATGAGCAGTTCTTC. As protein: CASSSPGYGSYNEQFF.

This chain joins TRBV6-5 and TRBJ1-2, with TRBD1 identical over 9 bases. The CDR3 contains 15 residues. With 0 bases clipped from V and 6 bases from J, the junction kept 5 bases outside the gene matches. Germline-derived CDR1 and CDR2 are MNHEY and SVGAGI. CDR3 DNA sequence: TGTGCCAGCAGTTACTCGGGGACAGGGCTTGATGGCTACACCTTC. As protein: CASSYSGTGLDGYTF.

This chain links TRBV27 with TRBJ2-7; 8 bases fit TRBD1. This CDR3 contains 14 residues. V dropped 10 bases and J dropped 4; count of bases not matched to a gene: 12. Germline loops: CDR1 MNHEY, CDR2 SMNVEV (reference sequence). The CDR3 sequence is CATTLRTGFYEQYF. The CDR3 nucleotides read TGTGCCACCACCCTAAGGACAGGGTTTTACGAGCAGTACTTC.

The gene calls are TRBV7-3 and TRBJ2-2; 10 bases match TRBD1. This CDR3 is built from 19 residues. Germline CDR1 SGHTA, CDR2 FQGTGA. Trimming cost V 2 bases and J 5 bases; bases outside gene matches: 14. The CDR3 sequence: CASSLLDRGTLSITGELFF. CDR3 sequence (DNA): TGTGCCAGCAGCTTACTGGACAGGGGGACACTCTCCATAACCGGGGAGCTGTTTTTT.

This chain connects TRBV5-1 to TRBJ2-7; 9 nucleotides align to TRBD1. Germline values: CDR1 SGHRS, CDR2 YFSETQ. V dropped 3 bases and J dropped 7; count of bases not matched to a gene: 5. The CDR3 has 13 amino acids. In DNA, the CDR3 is TGCGCCAGCAGCTGGGGGACAGGGATGGAGCAGTACTTC. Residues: CASSWGTGMEQYF.